Listed here are 18 T cell receptor beta chains from one sample, sequenced in a study of Ad26.COV2.S vaccination and SARS-CoV-2 variants. Treatment given: around 19 received Ad26.COV2.S at low or high dose, single or two shots; several received placebo; per-sample allocation not given. After the first vaccine or placebo injection, samples were drawn on day 63. Using immunoSEQ multiplex PCR, the repertoire was profiled, and TCRdb retains in-frame clones only, with some absent. The sample has 300,000 to 350,000 clones, approximately 90% seen once; the top ten hold roughly 6%. The source material was peripheral blood, sampled in a trial of Ad26.COV2.S vaccine versus placebo. Receptors were obtained from a person between 18 and 60 years old who received the Ad26.COV2.S COVID-19 vaccine or a placebo.

This chain links TRBV29-1 with TRBJ1-1, with TRBD1 identical over 7 bases. The CDR3 totals 13 residues. The V segment lost 3 bases and the J segment 3 bases; nucleotides outside the gene matches: 4. The germline V gene encodes CDR1 SQVTM and CDR2 ANQGSEA. DNA of the CDR3: TGCAGCGTTGACGACAGGGACGACACTGAAGCTTTCTTT. Translating it yields CSVDDRDDTEAFF.

V gene TRBV27 combines with J gene TRBJ2-5; a weak D match, TRBD1 (6 bases). This CDR3 contains 14 residues. Trimming cost V 5 bases and J 1 base, with 11 bases left between them. The V gene's germline CDR1 is MNHEY and CDR2 SMNVEV (reference sequence). The CDR3 coding sequence is TGTGCCAGCAGTAGAACAGGGATCCAAGAGACCCAGTACTTC. The encoded protein is CASSRTGIQETQYF.

The chain uses TRBV7-3 and TRBJ1-1; D is uncertain. The V gene's germline CDR1 is SGHTA and CDR2 FQGTGA. The CDR3 spans 13 residues. V dropped 4 bases and J dropped 0 bases, with 6 bases sitting between them. This CDR3 is CASSSTLNTEAFF. CDR3 in DNA: TGTGCCAGCAGCTCGACCTTGAACACTGAAGCTTTCTTT.

The chain recombines TRBV19 with TRBJ1-2, with D tentatively TRBD1 (5 bases). V gave up 5 bases and J gave up 3 bases, with 16 bases separating them. This CDR3 is 15 amino acids long. Per the germline V gene, CDR1 is LNHDA and CDR2 is SQIVND (reference sequence). The chain's CDR3 is CASSPLGGYDYGYTF. CDR3 in DNA: TGTGCCAGTAGTCCCCTCGGGGGGTATGACTATGGCTACACCTTC.

The chain carries TRBV19 and TRBJ2-1; D gene uncertain. Germline values: CDR1 LNHDA, CDR2 SQIVND (reference sequence). The CDR3 is 13 amino acids. V lost 5 bases and J lost 8, with 13 bases in between. The CDR3 protein is CASSSRRMYEQFF. The CDR3 bases are TGTGCCAGTAGTTCTCGCAGGATGTATGAGCAGTTCTTC.

The rearrangement joins TRBV6-2 or TRBV6-3 to TRBJ2-7; tentative D call: TRBD2 (5 bases). Germline V gene lookup returns CDR1 MNHEY and CDR2 SVGEGT. Trimming took 5 bases from V and 3 from J, leaving 11 bases between them. The CDR3 extends over 13 amino acids. For the CDR3, the DNA is TGTGCCAGCAGTCCCGGGGTCTACTACGAGCAGTACTTC. It specifies CASSPGVYYEQYF.

The J gene is TRBJ2-5, the V gene TRBV5-4; weak D call: TRBD1 (5 bases). The germline V and J ends were trimmed by 6 bases and 5 bases, with 14 bases remaining between them. Germline CDR1 is SGHNT and CDR2 is YYREEE (reference sequence). The CDR3 contains 13 residues. In DNA form, the CDR3 reads TGTGCCAGCAATGTTAGGGGTTGGGAGACCCAGTACTTC. Translation: CASNVRGWETQYF.

The chain uses TRBV4-2 and TRBJ2-7, with 8 bases that match TRBD1. Per the germline V gene, CDR1 is LGHNA and CDR2 is YNFKEQ. The V segment lost 3 bases and the J segment 6 bases; nucleotides outside the gene matches: 7. The CDR3 is made up of 14 amino acids. CDR3 residues: CASSHRTGTAEQYF. CDR3 nucleotides: TGTGCCAGCAGCCACAGGACAGGGACGGCCGAGCAGTACTTC.

The J gene is TRBJ2-3, the V gene TRBV7-2; D unresolved. The length of the CDR3 is 14 residues. V was trimmed by 1 base and J by 8 bases, leaving 13 bases between them. The germline V gene encodes CDR1 SGHTA and CDR2 FQGNSA. As DNA, the CDR3 is TGTGCCAGCAGCTTAGAGTCCTATGCAGCTACGCAGTATTTT. This translates into CASSLESYAATQYF.

V gene TRBV29-1 combines with J gene TRBJ2-1; 7 bases are shared with TRBD2. This CDR3 contains 12 residues. Germline-derived CDR1 and CDR2 are SQVTM and ANQGSEA. V lost 7 bases and J lost 3; bases outside the gene matches: 3. The CDR3 nucleotides read TGCAGCGCTAGCGGATTCTACAATGAGCAGTTCTTC. Protein sequence: CSASGFYNEQFF.

The chain couples TRBV5-4 to TRBJ2-1, with D possibly being TRBD1 or TRBD2 (5 bases each). Looked up from germline, CDR1 is SGHNT and CDR2 is YYREEE (reference sequence). V gave up 3 bases and J gave up 0 bases, with 13 bases separating them. This CDR3 contains 16 residues. The CDR3 loop is CASSWTRGASYNEQFF. The CDR3, as DNA: TGTGCCAGCAGCTGGACGAGGGGCGCCTCCTACAATGAGCAGTTCTTC.

As DNA, the CDR3 is TGTGCCAGCGCAAGACAGGGAGACTATGGCTACACCTTC. Protein: CASARQGDYGYTF. This chain connects TRBV6-5 to TRBJ1-2; 7 bases are a match to TRBD1. Germline CDR1 reads MNHEY; CDR2 reads SVGAGI. J was trimmed by 3 bases and V by 8 bases; bases with no gene match: 6. CDR3 size: 13 residues.

The chain employs TRBV2 and TRBJ2-1; 9 bases are a match to TRBD2. The germline gives CDR1 SNHLY, CDR2 FYNNEI. After removal of 10 bases from V and 5 bases from J, the junction contained 12 bases not matched to a gene. CDR3 length: 15 amino acids. CDR3 residues: CATDTGTSPNNEQFF. The CDR3 DNA reads as TGTGCCACCGATACCGGGACTAGCCCCAACAATGAGCAGTTCTTC.

The rearrangement uses TRBV27 and TRBJ2-3, with D uncertain. The ends were cut back, 3 bases at V and 4 bases at J, with 17 bases in the middle. Looked up from germline, CDR1 is MNHEY and CDR2 is SMNVEV (reference sequence). The CDR3 covers 16 residues. CDR3 in DNA: TGTGCCAGCAGTTTGGCACCCGACCCTTCTTCAGATACGCAGTATTTT. This encodes CASSLAPDPSSDTQYF.

The chain employs TRBV25-1 and TRBJ1-2; D is unclear. The V gene lost 8 bases and the J gene lost 0 bases, with 10 bases spanning the gap. CDR1 is MGHDK and CDR2 is SYGVNS in the germline V gene. The CDR3 loop spans 13 amino acids. In DNA form, the CDR3 reads TGTGCCAGCCCCGCCCGGACTAACTATGGCTACACCTTC. This translates into CASPARTNYGYTF.

V is TRBV29-1 and J is TRBJ2-1; no firm D call. The CDR3 covers 12 residues. Trimming removed 3 bases at V and 1 base at J, with 4 bases between. The germline V gene has CDR1 SQVTM and CDR2 ANQGSEA. CDR3 sequence: CSVERSYNEQFF. CDR3 sequence (DNA): TGCAGCGTTGAGAGGTCCTACAATGAGCAGTTCTTC.

Note on this clone: The junction shows a germline mismatch at one end, possibly a read error. The chain employs TRBV6-5 and TRBJ2-7, with 10 positions matching TRBD2. The CDR3 length is 14 residues. Germline V gene lookup returns CDR1 MNHEY and CDR2 SVGAGI. CDR3 amino acids: CAISTGTSAYEQYF. CDR3 DNA: TGTGCCATCAGTACCGGGACTAGCGCCTACGAGCAGTACTTC.

This clone showed up just a few times. The chain employs TRBV4-3 and TRBJ1-5; 7 positions match TRBD1. This CDR3 is built from 16 residues. After removal of 0 bases from V and 2 bases from J, the junction contained 4 bases not matched to a gene. The germline CDR1 and CDR2 sequences are LGHNA and YSLEER. The CDR3: CASSQERGHGNQPQHF. CDR3 DNA sequence: TGCGCCAGCAGCCAAGAGAGGGGGCACGGCAATCAGCCCCAGCATTTT.